One and the same sample provided the 10 T cell receptor beta chains below, sequenced in a study of cytomegalovirus exposure and HLA in healthy donors (dated by TCRdb to about 2017). Library creation used the immunoSEQ multiplex PCR assay. TCRdb took over this immuneACCESS table, retaining in-frame rearrangements with V and J assigned. Such tables are incomplete; in checked studies, under half of the missing clones stem from an unresolved V gene, and the remainder is unexplained. This sample gives roughly 260,000 clones in total; about 86% of them show up just once. The ten largest clones add up to about 3% of the sample. Sequences were obtained from PBMCs. These receptors were collected from a man aged 18 to 30 in good health and CMV-seronegative.

The chain has TRBV25-1 and TRBJ2-1, with TRBD1 matching over 7 bases. Germline CDR1 and CDR2: MGHDK and SYGVNS. J lost 9 bases, V lost 8 bases, and 10 bases had no gene match. The CDR3 covers 13 residues. CDR3 bases: TGTGCCAGCGGGAAGGACAGGTTAAGTGAGCAGTTCTTC. Translating gives CASGKDRLSEQFF.

This clone was detected a few times. This chain joins TRBV7-9 and TRBJ1-2; 9 bases line up with TRBD1. The CDR3 is 16 residues long. Trimming took 5 bases from V and 3 from J; bases not matched to a gene: 10. Germline-derived CDR1 and CDR2 are SEHNR and FQNEAQ (reference sequence). This CDR3 is CASSQGQGITDYGYTF. The CDR3 nucleotides read TGTGCCAGCAGCCAGGGACAGGGTATTACGGACTATGGCTACACCTTC.

This clone has just a few counts. The rearrangement joins TRBV4-1 to TRBJ2-7; tentative D call: TRBD2 (6 bases). The CDR3 runs 13 residues. Deletions cut 8 bases from V and 6 bases from J, with 17 bases between. Germline V CDR1 and CDR2: MGHRA, YSYEKL. The CDR3 spells CASSARRGLEQYF. In DNA, the CDR3 is TGCGCCAGCTCCGCTCGAAGGGGACTCGAGCAGTACTTC.

V and J are TRBV5-1 and TRBJ2-6; 7 bases are a match to TRBD1. V was clipped by 2 bases and J by 10 bases; unmatched bases: 6. Looked up from germline, CDR1 is SGHRS and CDR2 is YFSETQ. This CDR3 is 14 amino acids long. The CDR3 sequence is CASSFSGTDNVLTF. The CDR3 DNA is TGCGCCAGCAGCTTCTCCGGGACAGATAACGTCCTGACTTTC.

V is TRBV25-1 and J is TRBJ2-5, with D possibly being TRBD2 (6 bases). Deletions cut 2 bases from V and 1 base from J, with 11 bases between. The germline V gene has CDR1 MGHDK and CDR2 SYGVNS. The CDR3 contains 15 residues. CDR3 region: CASSEPGTFQETQYF. In DNA form, the CDR3 reads TGTGCCAGCAGTGAACCCGGGACTTTCCAAGAGACCCAGTACTTC.

This clone was found once. V is TRBV29-1 and J is TRBJ2-7; TRBD1 aligns across 7 bases. Germline values: CDR1 SQVTM, CDR2 ANQGSEA. The CDR3 loop spans 13 amino acids. Trimming at V came to 6 bases and at J to 4 bases, leaving 9 bases not matched to a gene. CDR3 in DNA: TGCAGCGTGAGTTGGACAGGAGGATACGAGCAGTACTTC. Protein sequence: CSVSWTGGYEQYF.

The chain couples TRBV4-3 to TRBJ1-2, with 7 bases lining up with TRBD1. The CDR3 length is 14 residues. The trim removed 4 bases at V and 0 bases at J, leaving 2 bases unmatched. Germline CDR1 is LGHNA and CDR2 is YSLEER. CDR3 sequence reads: CASSPGTANYGYTF. The CDR3 DNA reads as TGCGCCAGCAGCCCCGGGACAGCTAACTATGGCTACACCTTC.

The J gene is TRBJ1-4, the V gene TRBV28; possible D gene TRBD1, 6 bases. V was cut by 5 bases and J by 7 bases, with 14 bases left in between. The germline gives CDR1 MDHEN, CDR2 SYDVKM. This CDR3 has 14 residues. CDR3 loop: CASSVQGRREKLFF. The CDR3 region has the DNA TGTGCCAGCAGTGTACAGGGAAGGCGTGAAAAACTGTTTTTT.

V usage is TRBV9 and J usage is TRBJ1-1; 7 bases are a match to TRBD1. The germline V gene encodes CDR1 SGDLS and CDR2 YYNGEE. The length of the CDR3 is 15 residues. J was trimmed by 0 bases and V by 3 bases; bases with no gene match: 5. CDR3 protein: CASSGTGRMNTEAFF. CDR3 coding DNA: TGTGCCAGCAGCGGGACAGGTAGAATGAACACTGAAGCTTTCTTT. Using reference TRBV9 and TRBJ1-1 for the parts outside the CDR3, the full variable domain is DSGVTQTPKHLITATGQRVTLRCSPRSGDLSVYWYQQSLDQGLQFLIQYYNGEERAKGNILERFSAQQFPDLHSELNLSSLELGDSALYFCASSGTGRMNTEAFFGQGTRLTVV.

This clone showed up just once. The rearrangement uses TRBV28 and TRBJ2-7, with 8 bases aligning to TRBD2. The CDR3 length is 15 residues. The V and J ends lost 5 bases and 3 bases, in that order; junction bases with no gene match: 9. Per the germline V gene, CDR1 is MDHEN and CDR2 is SYDVKM. The DNA of the CDR3 is TGTGCCAGCAGTCGGGGGGGCCTAGGTAGCTACGAGCAGTACTTC. This codes for CASSRGGLGSYEQYF.